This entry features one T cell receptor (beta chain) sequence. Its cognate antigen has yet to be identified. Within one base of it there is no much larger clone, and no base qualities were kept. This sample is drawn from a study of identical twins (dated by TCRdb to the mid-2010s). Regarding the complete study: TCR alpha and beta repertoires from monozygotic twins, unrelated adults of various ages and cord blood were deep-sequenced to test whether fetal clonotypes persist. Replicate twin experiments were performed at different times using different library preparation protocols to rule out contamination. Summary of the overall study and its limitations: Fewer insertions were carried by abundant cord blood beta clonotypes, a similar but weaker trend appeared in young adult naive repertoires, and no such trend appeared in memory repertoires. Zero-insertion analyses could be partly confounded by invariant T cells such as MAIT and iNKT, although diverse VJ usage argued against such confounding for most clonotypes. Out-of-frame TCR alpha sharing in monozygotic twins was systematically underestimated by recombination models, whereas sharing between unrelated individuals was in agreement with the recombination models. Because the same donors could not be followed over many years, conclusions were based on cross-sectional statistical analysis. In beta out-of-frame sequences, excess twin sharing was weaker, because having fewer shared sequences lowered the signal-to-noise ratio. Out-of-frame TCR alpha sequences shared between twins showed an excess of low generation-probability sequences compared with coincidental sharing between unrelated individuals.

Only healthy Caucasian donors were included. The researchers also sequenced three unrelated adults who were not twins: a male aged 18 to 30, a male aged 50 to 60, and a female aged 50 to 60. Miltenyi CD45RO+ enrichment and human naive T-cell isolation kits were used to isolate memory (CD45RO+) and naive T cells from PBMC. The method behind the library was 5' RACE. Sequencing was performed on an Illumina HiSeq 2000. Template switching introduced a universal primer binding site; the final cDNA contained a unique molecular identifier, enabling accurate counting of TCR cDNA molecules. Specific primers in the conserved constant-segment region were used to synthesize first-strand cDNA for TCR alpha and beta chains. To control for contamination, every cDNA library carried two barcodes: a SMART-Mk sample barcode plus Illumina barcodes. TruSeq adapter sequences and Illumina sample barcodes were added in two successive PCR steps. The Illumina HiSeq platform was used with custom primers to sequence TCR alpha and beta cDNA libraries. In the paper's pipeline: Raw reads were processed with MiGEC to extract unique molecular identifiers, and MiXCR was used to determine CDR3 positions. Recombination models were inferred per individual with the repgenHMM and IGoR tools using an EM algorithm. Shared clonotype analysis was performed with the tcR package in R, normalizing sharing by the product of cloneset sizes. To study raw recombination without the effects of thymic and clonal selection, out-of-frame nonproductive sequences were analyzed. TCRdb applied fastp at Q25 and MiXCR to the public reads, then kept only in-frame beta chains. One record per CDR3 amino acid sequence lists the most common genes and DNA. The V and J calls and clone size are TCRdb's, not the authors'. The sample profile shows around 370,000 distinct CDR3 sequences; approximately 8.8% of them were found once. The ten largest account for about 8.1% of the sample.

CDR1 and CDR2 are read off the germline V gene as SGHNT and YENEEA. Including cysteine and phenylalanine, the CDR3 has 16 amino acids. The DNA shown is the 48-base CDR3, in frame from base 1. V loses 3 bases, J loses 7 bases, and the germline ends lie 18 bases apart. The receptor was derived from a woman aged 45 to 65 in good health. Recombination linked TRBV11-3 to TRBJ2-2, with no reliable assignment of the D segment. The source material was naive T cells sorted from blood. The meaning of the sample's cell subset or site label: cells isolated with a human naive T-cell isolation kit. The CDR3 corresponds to CASSFATLLGGGELFF. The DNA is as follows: TGTGCCAGCAGCTTTGCTACTCTTCTAGGTGGCGGGGAGCTGTTTTTT.